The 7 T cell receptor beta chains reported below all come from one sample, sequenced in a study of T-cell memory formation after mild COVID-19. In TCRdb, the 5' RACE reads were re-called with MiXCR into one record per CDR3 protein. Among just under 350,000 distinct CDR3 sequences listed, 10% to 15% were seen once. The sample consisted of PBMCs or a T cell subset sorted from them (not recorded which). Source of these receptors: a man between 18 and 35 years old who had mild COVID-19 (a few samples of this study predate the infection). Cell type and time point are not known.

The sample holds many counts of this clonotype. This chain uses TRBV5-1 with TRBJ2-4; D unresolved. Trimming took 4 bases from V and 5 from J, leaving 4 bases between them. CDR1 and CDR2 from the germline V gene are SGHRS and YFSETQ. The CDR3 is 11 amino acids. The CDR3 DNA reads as TGCGCCAGCAGCGCGGAAAACATTCAGTACTTC. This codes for CASSAENIQYF.

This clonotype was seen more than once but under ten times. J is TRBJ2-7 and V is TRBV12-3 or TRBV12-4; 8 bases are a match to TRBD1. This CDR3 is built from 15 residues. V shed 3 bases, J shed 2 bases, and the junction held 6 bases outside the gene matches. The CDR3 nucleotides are TGTGCCAGCAGTTTGACCGGGACAGGAGCCTACGAGCAGTACTTC. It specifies CASSLTGTGAYEQYF.

This CDR3 is CASSQEWGSEKLFF. The CDR3 DNA is TGTGCCAGCAGCCAAGAGTGGGGAAGTGAAAAACTGTTTTTT. The rearrangement links TRBV3-1 to TRBJ1-4; D uncertain. The CDR3 is made up of 14 amino acids. V shed 0 bases and J shed 7 bases, with 9 bases lying between them. Germline assignment: CDR1 LGHDT and CDR2 YNNKEL (reference sequence).

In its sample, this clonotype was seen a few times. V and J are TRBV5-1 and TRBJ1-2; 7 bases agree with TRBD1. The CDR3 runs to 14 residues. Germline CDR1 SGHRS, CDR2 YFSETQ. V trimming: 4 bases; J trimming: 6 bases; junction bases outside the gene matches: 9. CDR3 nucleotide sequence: TGCGCCAGCAGCCAGGGGGGAGGGTTTGATGGCTACACCTTC. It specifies CASSQGGGFDGYTF.

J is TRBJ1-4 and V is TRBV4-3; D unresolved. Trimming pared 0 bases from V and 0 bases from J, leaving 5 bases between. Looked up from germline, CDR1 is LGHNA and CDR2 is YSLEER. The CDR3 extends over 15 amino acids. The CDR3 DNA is TGCGCCAGCAGCCAAGATATTTCAACTAATGAAAAACTGTTTTTT. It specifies CASSQDISTNEKLFF.

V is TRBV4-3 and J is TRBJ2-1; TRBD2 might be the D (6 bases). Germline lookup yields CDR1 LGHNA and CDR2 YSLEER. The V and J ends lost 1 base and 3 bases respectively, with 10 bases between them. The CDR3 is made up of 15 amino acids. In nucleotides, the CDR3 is TGCGCCAGCAGCCAAGGGCTGGGGGGCTACAATGAGCAGTTCTTC. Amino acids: CASSQGLGGYNEQFF.

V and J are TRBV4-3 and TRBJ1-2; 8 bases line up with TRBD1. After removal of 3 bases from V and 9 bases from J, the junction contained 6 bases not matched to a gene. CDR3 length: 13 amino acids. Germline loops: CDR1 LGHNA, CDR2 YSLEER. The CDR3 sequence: CASSQLTGESYTF. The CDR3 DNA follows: TGCGCCAGCAGCCAGCTGACAGGGGAAAGCTACACCTTC.